This T cell receptor (beta chain) was recovered during a study of blood T cell repertoires in COVID-19. In the study overall: Researchers got acute and convalescent COVID-19 samples from the United States, Italy and Spain.

Seattle patients were enrolled during active infection and followed longitudinally. Here immunoSEQ multiplex PCR was the method, and the copy in TCRdb shows in-frame clones only, minus some. The sample includes approximately 300,000 clones, around 87% of them seen just once. V lost 5 bases and J lost 3, with 10 bases in between. CDR3 length: 13 amino acids. This TCR came from a woman aged 40 to 55 with COVID-19, enrolled during active disease. The sample comprised peripheral blood. This chain joins TRBV12-3 or TRBV12-4 and TRBJ1-1, with a tentative D call TRBD1 (5 bases). The CDR3 protein is CASSPGTHTEAFF. CDR3 coding DNA: TGTGCCAGCAGTCCCGGGACTCACACTGAAGCTTTCTTT.